This is a list of T cell receptor beta chains from one sample in a study of blood T cell repertoires in COVID-19. Clones were read by immunoSEQ multiplex PCR, and TCRdb kept only the in-frame ones, dropping some. The sample yields about 76,000 clones, around 84% seen once. Sequencing was performed on peripheral blood. These receptors were obtained from a man in his sixties with COVID-19, enrolled during active disease. The CDR3 runs from the conserved cysteine through the conserved F or W. Fields, in order: V gene, D gene, J gene, clone size, CDR3 DNA, CDR3 protein. D genes are given only for firm matches. Clone size appears in some rows only: once, few, many, or a class for an expanded clone.

TRBV11-1	TRBD1	TRBJ1-5	NA	TGTGCCAGCAGCTCCGGACAGGGCAATCAGCCCCAGCATTTT	CASSSGQGNQPQHF
TRBV5-1	NA	TRBJ1-1	NA	TGCGCCAGCAGCTTTATGAGGCCCGGCACTGAAGCTTTCTTT	CASSFMRPGTEAFF
TRBV5-4	TRBD2	TRBJ2-7	NA	TGTGCCAGCAGCTCTGGACTAGGATTCTCCTACGAGCAGTACTTC	CASSSGLGFSYEQYF
TRBV6-5	TRBD2	TRBJ2-3	NA	TGTGCCAGCAGCGGACTAGCGGGAGTGGATACGCAGTATTTT	CASSGLAGVDTQYF
TRBV6-6	NA	TRBJ2-5	NA	TGTGCCAGCAGCCCCCCACGAGGGCAAGAGACCCAGTACTTC	CASSPPRGQETQYF
TRBV7-3	TRBD2	TRBJ2-3	NA	TGTGCCAGCAGCAATGCGGGAGGGCCGGGGACGCAGTATTTT	CASSNAGGPGTQYF
TRBV10-2	TRBD2	TRBJ2-5	NA	TGCGCCAGCAGTGTGGGACTAGCGGGAGTAGCGGAGACCCAGTACTTC	CASSVGLAGVAETQYF
TRBV2	TRBD1	TRBJ2-3	NA	TGTGCCAGCAGTGGACAGGGGGTTGCAGATACGCAGTATTTT	CASSGQGVADTQYF
TRBV14	NA	TRBJ2-7	NA	TGTGCCAGCAGCCAAGTGGTGGCAGTCAGCGAGCAGTACTTC	CASSQVVAVSEQYF
TRBV6-5	NA	TRBJ1-2	NA	TGTGCCAGCAGTCCCGGGATCCACTATGGCTACACCTTC	CASSPGIHYGYTF
TRBV5-4	NA	TRBJ1-2	NA	TGTGCCAGCAGCCTCGATGGTGCGGGGGGAGGCTATGGCTACACCTTC	CASSLDGAGGGYGYTF
TRBV28	NA	TRBJ2-7	NA	TGTGCCAGCAGTTTATCGCGACAGCCGTCCTACGAGCAGTACTTC	CASSLSRQPSYEQYF
TRBV10-2	TRBD1	TRBJ1-1	NA	TGCGCCAGCAGTGAGACAGGGGGCACTGAAGCTTTCTTT	CASSETGGTEAFF
TRBV7-3	TRBD1	TRBJ2-1	NA	TGTGCCAGCAGCTTAGTAGGGACAGGGTTCTACAATGAGCAGTTCTTC	CASSLVGTGFYNEQFF
TRBV3-1/TRBV3-2	TRBD1	TRBJ1-3	once	TGTGCCAGCAGCCAGCCGGGACAGGGGGTGATCACCATATATTTT	CASSQPGQGVITIYF
TRBV10-3	NA	TRBJ2-2	NA	TGTGCCATCAGTGGACAGTCACAGGGGAACACCGGGGAGCTGTTTTTT	CAISGQSQGNTGELFF
TRBV30	TRBD1	TRBJ1-2	NA	TGTGCCTGGAGTTACGGGACAGACTATGGCTACACCTTC	CAWSYGTDYGYTF
TRBV19	NA	TRBJ2-1	few	TGTGCCAGTAGTACCTACTTCAATGACAATGAGCAGTTCTTC	CASSTYFNDNEQFF
TRBV7-9	NA	TRBJ1-5	NA	TGTGCCAGCAGCTTAGACAGTCAGCCCCAGCATTTT	CASSLDSQPQHF
TRBV18	NA	TRBJ1-1	once	TGTGCCAGCTCACCACGAGCGAACACTGAAGCTTTCTTT	CASSPRANTEAFF
TRBV11-2	NA	TRBJ1-1	NA	TGTGCCAGCAGCTTGTTCAGGTCCGGCACTGAAGCTTTCTTT	CASSLFRSGTEAFF
TRBV7-9	TRBD1	TRBJ1-1	NA	TGTGCCAGCAGCCACGACAGGGTAGTTACTGAAGCTTTCTTT	CASSHDRVVTEAFF
TRBV3-1/TRBV3-2	NA	TRBJ1-5	NA	TGTGCCAGCAGCCAAGGCGGGCAGCCCCAGCATTTT	CASSQGGQPQHF
TRBV6-5	NA	TRBJ1-2	NA	TGTGCCAGCAGTTCCGGGCAGGGTACATATGGCTACACCTTC	CASSSGQGTYGYTF
TRBV7-9	TRBD2	TRBJ2-7	once	TGTGCCAGCAGCCCGCGGGGGGGGTTTACCTACGAGCAGTACTTC	CASSPRGGFTYEQYF